The TCR beta chain under discussion was sequenced for a study of blood T cells in healthy people across ages (dated by TCRdb to between 2014 and 2017). Broadly, across the study: Template switching captured roughly one uniquely barcoded TCR beta cDNA molecule per two T cells in model experiments. To track age-related changes in TCR beta repertoire diversity, the study relied on deep sequencing normalized with unique cDNA molecular identifiers. The donors were split into four age groups: young (average around 17 years), middle-aged (nearly 40), aged (62) and long-lived (about 82). For two donors (one aged 18 to 30 and one aged 80 or older), the study analyzed two additional independent replicas of 1 million unique cDNA reads from the same blood draw. To avoid experimental bias, donors of different ages were randomly spread across the sequencing lanes. General conclusions and limits of the study: Compared with the aged group, more naive CD4+ T cells, fewer expanded clones and increased TCR diversity were shown by the long-lived group, suggesting age selection. Because the CMV infection status of the donors was unknown, age-related changes in expanded clonotypes may potentially have been confounded. A strong correlation was found between observed TCR beta diversity and the percentage of naive T cells measured by flow cytometry. Since profiling was done on bulk unsorted PBMCs, naive and antigen-experienced compartments could not be conclusively compared. As age increased, observed TCR beta diversity per million T cells dropped in a roughly linear way, and a significant reduction was already evident by age about 40. Estimates of total diversity from one million sequenced T cells were regarded as lower bounds and underestimates.

Donors were a few dozen systemically healthy Caucasian individuals from Russia aged roughly 6 to 90 years. Each donor gave around 9.8 milliliters of peripheral blood, collected into EDTA-treated Vacutainer tubes. Ficoll-Paque density-gradient centrifugation was used to isolate PBMCs, with at least 7 million per sample. Trizol reagent was used to extract total RNA from the PBMCs, yielding at least 6 micrograms per sample. For every donor, an aliquot of PBMCs went through flow cytometry to measure the percentages of naive CD45RAhigh/CD27high T cells. V gives up 5 bases and J gives up 6 bases, and the segment between their germline ends measures 16 bases. The germline V gene yields SQVTM for CDR1 and ANQGSEA for CDR2. The CDR3 goes from the cysteine to the phenylalanine over 13 residues. Only the CDR3 DNA stays, 39 bases, in frame from base 1. Libraries were constructed by 5' RACE. Sequenced using an Illumina HiSeq 2500. A second PCR of roughly 7 to 11 cycles was performed with a sample-barcoded 5' primer and a J-beta primer mix. Each TCR beta cDNA molecule received a unique molecular identifier from a template-switch 5' adaptor carrying 12 random nucleotides. At least 2.5 million CDR3-containing paired-end reads were obtained from each sample. All of the RNA was converted into first-strand cDNA using the Mint cDNA synthesis kit, with a TRBC-specific oligonucleotide serving as the primer. All cDNA was treated with uracil-DNA glycosylase and then went through a first 18-cycle PCR with the universal primers M1SS and BC2_uni_R. As for the original processing: For normalization, 1 million high-quality reads, each with a distinct molecular identifier, were randomly selected from each sample. Reads sharing molecular identifiers were discarded rather than binned into consensus sequences. MiTCR, with a Q25 quality threshold and the strictest error-elimination algorithm, was used for CDR3 identification, clonotype clustering and error correction. A nonparametric unseen species model with Euler transformation was used to estimate lower-bound total TCR beta diversity. Clones were called with MiXCR by TCRdb after fastp trimmed the public reads at Q25, and only in-frame beta chains were retained. Under each unique CDR3 protein, matching rows form one entry showing the most common genes and DNA. The V and J calls here are based on TCRdb, not the publication. The sample table records 1.4 million or so distinct CDR3 sequences; 35% to 45% of these occur just once. The top ten clones comprise approximately 4.1% of the sample.

This clonotype appeared a few times. Its recognized antigen is unknown. It has no much larger one-base neighbor in the sample; base qualities were not kept. The source is a woman between 18 and 29 years old in good health. This chain joins TRBV29-1 to TRBJ1-2; the D region possibly corresponds to TRBD1 (6 bases align). The sample was blood. The base sequence is TGCAGCGTTTCTACTACGGGACACGATGGCTACACCTTC. This codes for CSVSTTGHDGYTF. Reference TRBV29-1 and TRBJ1-2 genes cover what lies past the CDR3, so the full variable domain is SAVISQKPSRDICQRGTSLTIQCQVDSQVTMMFWYRQQPGQSLTLIATANQGSEATYESGFVIDKFPISRPNLTFSTLTVSNMSPEDSSIYLCSVSTTGHDGYTFGSGTRLTVV.